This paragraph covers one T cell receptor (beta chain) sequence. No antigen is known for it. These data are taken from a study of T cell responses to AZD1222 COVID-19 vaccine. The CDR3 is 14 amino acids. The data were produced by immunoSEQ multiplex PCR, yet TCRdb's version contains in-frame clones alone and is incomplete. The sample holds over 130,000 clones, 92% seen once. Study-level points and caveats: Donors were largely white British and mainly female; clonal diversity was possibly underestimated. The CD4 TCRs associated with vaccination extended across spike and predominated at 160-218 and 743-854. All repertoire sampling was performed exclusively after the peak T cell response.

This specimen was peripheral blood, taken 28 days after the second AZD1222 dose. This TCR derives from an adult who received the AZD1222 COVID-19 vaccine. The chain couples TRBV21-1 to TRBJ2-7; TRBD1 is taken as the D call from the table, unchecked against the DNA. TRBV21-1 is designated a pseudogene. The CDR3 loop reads CASTRQVFLWEQYF. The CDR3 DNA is TGTGCCAGCACCAGACAGGTTTTCCTCTGGGAGCAGTACTTC.